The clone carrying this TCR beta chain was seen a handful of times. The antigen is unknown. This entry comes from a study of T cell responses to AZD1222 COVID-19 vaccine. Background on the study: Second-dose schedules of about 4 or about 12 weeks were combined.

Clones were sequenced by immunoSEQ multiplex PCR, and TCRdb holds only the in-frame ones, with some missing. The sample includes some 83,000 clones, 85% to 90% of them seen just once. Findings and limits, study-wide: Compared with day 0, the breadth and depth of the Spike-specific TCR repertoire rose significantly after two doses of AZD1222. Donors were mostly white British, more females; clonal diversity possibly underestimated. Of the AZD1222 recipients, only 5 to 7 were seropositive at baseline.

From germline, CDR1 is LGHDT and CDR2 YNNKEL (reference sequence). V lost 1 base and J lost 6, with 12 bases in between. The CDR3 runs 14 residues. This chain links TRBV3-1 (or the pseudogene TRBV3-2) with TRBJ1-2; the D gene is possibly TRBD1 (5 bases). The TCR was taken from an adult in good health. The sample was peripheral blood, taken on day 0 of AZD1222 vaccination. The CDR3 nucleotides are TGTGCCAGCAGCCAAGTCGCAGGGATCGATGGCTACACCTTC. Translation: CASSQVAGIDGYTF.